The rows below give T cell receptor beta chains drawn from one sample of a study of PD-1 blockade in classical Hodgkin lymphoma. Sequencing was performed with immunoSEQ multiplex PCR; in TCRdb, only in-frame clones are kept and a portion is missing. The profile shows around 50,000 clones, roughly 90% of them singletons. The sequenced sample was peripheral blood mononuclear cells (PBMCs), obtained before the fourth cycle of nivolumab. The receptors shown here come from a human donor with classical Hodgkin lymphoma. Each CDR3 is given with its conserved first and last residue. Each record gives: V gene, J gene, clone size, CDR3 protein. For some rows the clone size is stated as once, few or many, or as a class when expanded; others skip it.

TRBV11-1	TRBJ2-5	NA	CASRLQETQYF
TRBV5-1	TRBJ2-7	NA	CASIGQASYEQYF
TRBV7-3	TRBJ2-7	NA	CASSPGGSYEQYF
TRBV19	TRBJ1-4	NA	CASSISWVATNEKLFF
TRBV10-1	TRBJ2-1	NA	CASTLAASSYNEQFF
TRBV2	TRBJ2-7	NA	CASTDRGFSSDEQYF
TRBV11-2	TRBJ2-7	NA	CASSSRSYEQYF
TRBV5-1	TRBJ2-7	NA	CASSSHYGTASYEQYF
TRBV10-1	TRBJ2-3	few	CASSERLKGGGSKDTQYF
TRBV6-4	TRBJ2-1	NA	CASSDSTPNEQFF
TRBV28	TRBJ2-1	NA	CASRFLGETFNEQFF
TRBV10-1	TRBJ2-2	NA	CASGRRDTGELFF
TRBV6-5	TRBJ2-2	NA	CASTQGEWVGELFF
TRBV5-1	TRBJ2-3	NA	CASSLGQGRTDTQYF
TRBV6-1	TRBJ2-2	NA	CASVNRFAGELFF
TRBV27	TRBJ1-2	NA	CASSPLGQRWGYTF
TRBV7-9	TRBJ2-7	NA	CASSRLAGGPYEQYF
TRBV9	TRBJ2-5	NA	CASSGPRAGFKETQYF
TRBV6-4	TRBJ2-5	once	CASSEGLAGGETQYF
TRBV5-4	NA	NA	CASSRRDRGPYEQYF
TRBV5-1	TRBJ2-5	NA	CASSLEAPLALGKETQYF
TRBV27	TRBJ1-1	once	CASRRGTEAFF
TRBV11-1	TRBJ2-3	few	CASSQPGLGADTQYF
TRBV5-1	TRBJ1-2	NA	CASSLAFQGYGYTF
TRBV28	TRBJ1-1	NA	CATKQGFEAFF
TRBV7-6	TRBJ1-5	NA	CASSLDSRRDSTLDQPQHF
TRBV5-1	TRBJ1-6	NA	CASSQGQGNSPLHF
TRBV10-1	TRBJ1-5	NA	CASSEGQNQPQHF
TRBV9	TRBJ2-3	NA	CASSPGVAVAGDTQYF
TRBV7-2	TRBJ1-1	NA	CASSLVGTQNTEAFF
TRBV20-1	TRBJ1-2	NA	CSARDGYGYTF
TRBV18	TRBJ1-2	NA	CASGEGNYGYTF
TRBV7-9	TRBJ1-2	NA	CASSSAGQYHYGYTF
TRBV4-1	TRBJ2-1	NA	CASSRPGTSSFGEQFF
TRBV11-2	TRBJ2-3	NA	CASSLNPGPRTDTQYF
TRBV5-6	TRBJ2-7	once	CASSSLGTSRLYEQYF
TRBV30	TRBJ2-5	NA	CAWAGSTGETQYF
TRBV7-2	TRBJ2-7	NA	CASSLRQMGFYEQYF